One sample yielded the 9 T cell receptor beta chains listed below, sequenced in a study of blood T cell repertoires in COVID-19 (dated by TCRdb to the early 2020s). The library relied on the immunoSEQ multiplex PCR assay. TCRdb provides this immuneACCESS table in a form limited to in-frame rearrangements. Some clones are lacking; in checked studies, under half of them reflect an unresolved V gene, and why the rest are absent is not known. Within this sample are roughly 120,000 clones, with over 65% of them counted one time only. The ten largest clones represent over 3.5% of the sample. The sample consisted of peripheral blood. The source of these receptors is a woman older than 75 with acute or convalescent COVID-19.

The J gene is TRBJ2-3, the V gene TRBV4-2, with D perhaps matching TRBD2 (7 bases). The germline gives CDR1 LGHNA, CDR2 YNFKEQ. Trimming removed 3 bases from V and 6 bases from J, with 13 bases in between. The length of the CDR3 is 14 residues. The CDR3 protein is CASSQGRGGDTQYF. DNA of the CDR3: TGTGCCAGCAGCCAGGGCAGGGGAGGGGATACGCAGTATTTT.

This clone occurred once. The V gene is TRBV6-5, the J gene TRBJ2-1; weak D call: TRBD1 (6 bases). The germline CDR1 and CDR2 sequences are MNHEY and SVGAGI. The CDR3 length is 14 residues. The V gene lost 7 bases and the J gene lost 2 bases, with 12 bases spanning the gap. CDR3 residues: CASMGAGAYNEQFF. The CDR3 region has the DNA TGTGCCAGCATGGGGGCAGGGGCCTACAATGAGCAGTTCTTC.

The gene calls are TRBV28 and TRBJ1-2; maybe TRBD1 (6 bases). In germline, CDR1 is MDHEN, CDR2 SYDVKM. The CDR3 length is 14 residues. Trimming removed 8 bases from V and 5 bases from J, with 18 bases in between. The CDR3: CASRQRGAYYGYTF. In DNA, the CDR3 is TGTGCCAGCCGCCAGCGGGGGGCGTATTATGGCTACACCTTC.

The rearrangement links TRBV12-3 or TRBV12-4 to TRBJ2-5, with 7 bases lining up with TRBD1. CDR3 length equals 13 residues. V was clipped by 5 bases and J by 2 bases; unmatched bases: 2. The CDR3 here is CASSETGQETQYF. CDR3 bases: TGTGCCAGCAGTGAGACAGGGCAAGAGACCCAGTACTTC.

The chain recombines TRBV10-2 with TRBJ2-7; D gene uncertain. Germline values: CDR1 WSHSY, CDR2 SAAADI. The CDR3 spans 12 residues. V dropped 7 bases and J dropped 2 bases, with 9 bases sitting between them. The CDR3 loop is CASTKAPYEQYF. The CDR3 DNA sequence: TGCGCCAGCACGAAAGCACCCTACGAGCAGTACTTC.

The chain carries TRBV30 and TRBJ2-7, with a tentative D call TRBD1 (6 bases). The CDR3 runs to 14 residues. Trimming removed 0 bases from V and 4 bases from J, with 13 bases in between. The germline V gene encodes CDR1 GTSNPN and CDR2 SVGIG (reference sequence). CDR3 nucleotide sequence: TGTGCCTGGAGTGTGGGGGCTGGTCCTTACGAGCAGTACTTC. Protein sequence: CAWSVGAGPYEQYF. The whole variable domain, filled in from reference TRBV30 and TRBJ2-7, reads SQTIHQWPATLVQPVGSPLSLECTVEGTSNPNLYWYRQAAGRGLQLLFYSVGIGQISSEVPQNLSASRPQDRQFILSSKKLLLSDSGFYLCAWSVGAGPYEQYFGPGTRLTVT.

V and J are TRBV18 and TRBJ1-2; maybe TRBD1 (5 bases). Trimming stripped 2 bases from V and 5 bases from J, with 18 bases between. This CDR3 is built from 16 residues. Germline V gene data show CDR1 as KGHSH and CDR2 as LQKENI. CDR3 nucleotides: TGTGCCAGCTCACCAGGACACCAATCCTCCCCTTATGGCTACACCTTC. It codes for CASSPGHQSSPYGYTF.

The rearrangement links TRBV10-3 to TRBJ2-2; no firm D call. The CDR3 runs 13 residues. The V and J ends lost 2 bases and 5 bases respectively, with 6 bases between them. Germline values: CDR1 ENHRY, CDR2 SYGVKD. The CDR3 sequence is CAISEGRTGELFF. CDR3 coding DNA: TGTGCCATCAGTGAGGGTAGAACCGGGGAGCTGTTTTTT.

The gene calls are TRBV9 and TRBJ2-7; 7 nucleotides match TRBD2. CDR3 size: 14 residues. Germline loops: CDR1 SGDLS, CDR2 YYNGEE. Trimming took 5 bases from V and 0 from J; bases not matched to a gene: 5. The chain's CDR3 is CASSTGGSSYEQYF. As DNA, the CDR3 is TGTGCCAGCAGTACCGGGGGGAGCTCCTACGAGCAGTACTTC.